This T cell receptor beta chain appears in the sequencing data of a study of blood T cells in healthy people across ages. It was with a sample-barcoded 5' primer and a J-beta primer mix that a second PCR of roughly 7 to 12 cycles was run. Each cDNA molecule received a tag from a template-switch adaptor that had 12 random nucleotides. MiXCR was run by TCRdb on the 5' RACE reads, yielding one entry per CDR3 protein. The sample holds about 970,000 distinct CDR3 sequences, roughly 51% seen once. CDR1 KGHSH and CDR2 LQKENI come from the germline V gene. V was trimmed by 2 bases and J by 5 bases, leaving 6 bases between them. This CDR3 spans 12 amino acids. Overall study results and limits: With age, beta diversity per million T cells declined roughly linearly, significantly by over 35.

The sample holds a few counts of this clonotype. Its matching antigen is unknown. The V and J genes are TRBV18 and TRBJ2-5; D ambiguous. Sequenced: blood. The clonotype comes from a woman aged 55-75 years in good health. Written as DNA, the CDR3 is TGTGCCAGCTCACCAGTCCGGGAGACCCAGTACTTC. This gives the protein CASSPVRETQYF. Supplemented by reference TRBV18 and TRBJ2-5, the full variable domain reads NAGVMQNPRHLVRRRGQEARLRCSPMKGHSHVYWYRQLPEEGLKFMVYLQKENIIDESGMPKERFSAEFPKEGPSILRIQQVVRGDSAAYFCASSPVRETQYFGPGTRLLVL.